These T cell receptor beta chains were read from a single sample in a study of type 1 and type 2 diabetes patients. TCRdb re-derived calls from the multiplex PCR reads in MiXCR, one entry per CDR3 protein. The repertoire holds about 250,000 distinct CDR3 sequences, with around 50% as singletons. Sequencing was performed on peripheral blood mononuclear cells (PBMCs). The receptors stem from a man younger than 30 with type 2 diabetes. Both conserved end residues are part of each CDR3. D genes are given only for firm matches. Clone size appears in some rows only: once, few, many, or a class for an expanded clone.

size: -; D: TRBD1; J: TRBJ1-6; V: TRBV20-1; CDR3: CSATSGGQGYDSPLHF; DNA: TGCAGTGCGACTTCGGGGGGACAGGGATATGATTCACCCCTCCACTTT
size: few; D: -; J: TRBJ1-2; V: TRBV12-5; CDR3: CASGLLHATF; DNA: TGTGCTAGTGGTCTCCTACATGCCACCTTC
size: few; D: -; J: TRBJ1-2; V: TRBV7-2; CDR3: CASSLNTGTYGYTF; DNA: TGTGCCAGCAGCTTGAATACAGGGACCTATGGCTACACCTTC
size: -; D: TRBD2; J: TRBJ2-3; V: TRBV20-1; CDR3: CSAQSPTSGRTDTQYF; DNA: TGCAGTGCTCAGTCCCCGACTAGCGGGAGGACAGATACGCAGTATTTT
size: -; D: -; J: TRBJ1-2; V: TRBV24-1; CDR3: CATSDFGGDNISYTF; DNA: TGTGCCACCAGTGATTTTGGGGGGGACAACATCAGCTACACCTTC
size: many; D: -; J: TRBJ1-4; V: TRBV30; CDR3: CASSLPQGGLFF; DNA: TGTGCCTCCTCCCTCCCTCAGGGTGGACTGTTTTTT
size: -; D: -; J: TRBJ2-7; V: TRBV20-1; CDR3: CSAYNPYEQYF; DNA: TGCAGTGCTTATAATCCCTACGAGCAGTACTTC
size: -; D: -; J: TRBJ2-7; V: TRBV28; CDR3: CASSLTREQYF; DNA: TGTGCCAGCAGTTTGACCCGTGAGCAGTACTTC
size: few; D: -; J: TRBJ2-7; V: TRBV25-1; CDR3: CASSEGAQELYEQYF; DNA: TGTGCCAGCAGTGAAGGGGCACAGGAGCTCTACGAGCAGTACTTC
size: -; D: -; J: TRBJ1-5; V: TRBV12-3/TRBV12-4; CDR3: CASSFRGQSNQPQHF; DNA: TGTGCCAGCAGTTTTCGAGGACAGAGCAATCAGCCCCAGCATTTT
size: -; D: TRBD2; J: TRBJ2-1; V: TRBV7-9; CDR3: CASSEREGRLAGSRNEQFF; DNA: TGTGCCAGCAGCGAGCGAGAGGGTCGACTAGCGGGATCGAGGAATGAGCAGTTCTTC
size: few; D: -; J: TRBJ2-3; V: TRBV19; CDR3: CASKNRADTQYF; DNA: TGTGCCAGTAAGAACAGGGCAGATACGCAGTATTTT
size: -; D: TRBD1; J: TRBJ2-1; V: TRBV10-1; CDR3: CASSRTGKSSEQFF; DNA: TGCGCCAGCAGCAGGACAGGGAAATCCAGCGAGCAGTTCTTC
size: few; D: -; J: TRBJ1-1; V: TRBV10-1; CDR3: CASRGTSRTEAFF; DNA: TGCGCCAGCAGGGGGACATCCCGCACTGAAGCTTTCTTT
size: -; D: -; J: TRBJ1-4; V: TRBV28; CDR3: CASSLGWGSEKLFF; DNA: TGTGCCAGCAGTTTAGGGTGGGGGAGTGAAAAACTGTTTTTT
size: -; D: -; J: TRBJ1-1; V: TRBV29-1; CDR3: CSVSRGTEAFF; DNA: TGCAGCGTTTCCCGGGGGACTGAAGCTTTCTTT
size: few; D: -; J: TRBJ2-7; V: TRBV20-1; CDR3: CSASGVSSYEQYF; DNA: TGCAGTGCTAGCGGAGTAAGCTCCTACGAGCAGTACTTC
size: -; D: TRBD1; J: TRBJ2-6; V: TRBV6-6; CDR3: CASSNRDRGVVANVLTF; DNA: TGTGCCAGCAGTAACCGGGACAGGGGGGTTGTTGCCAACGTCCTGACTTTC
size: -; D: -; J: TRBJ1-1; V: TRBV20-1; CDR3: CSARQMVPNTEAFF; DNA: TGCAGTGCTAGACAGATGGTTCCGAACACTGAAGCTTTCTTT
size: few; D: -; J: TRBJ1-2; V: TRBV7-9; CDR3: CASSLGTFYGYTF; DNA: TGTGCCAGCAGCTTAGGAACCTTCTATGGCTACACCTTC
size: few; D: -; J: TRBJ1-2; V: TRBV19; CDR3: CASSIGGRADGYTF; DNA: TGTGCCAGTAGTATCGGGGGAAGGGCGGATGGCTACACCTTC
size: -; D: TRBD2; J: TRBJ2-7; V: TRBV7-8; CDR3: CASSSTSGGALVYEQYF; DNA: TGTGCCAGCAGTTCAACTAGCGGGGGGGCCTTAGTTTACGAGCAGTACTTC
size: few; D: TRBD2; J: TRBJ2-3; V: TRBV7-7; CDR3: CASSSGGGATDTQYF; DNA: TGTGCTAGCAGCTCAGGCGGGGGGGCAACAGATACGCAGTATTTT
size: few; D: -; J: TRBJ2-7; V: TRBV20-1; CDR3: CSANWGRYEQYF; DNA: TGCAGTGCTAACTGGGGCCGATACGAGCAGTACTTC
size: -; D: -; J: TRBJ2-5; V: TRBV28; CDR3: CASSLRVVETQYF; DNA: TGTGCCAGCAGTTTACGGGTCGTGGAGACCCAGTACTTC
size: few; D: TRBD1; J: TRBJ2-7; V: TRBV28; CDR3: CASRAGTGGYEQYF; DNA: TGTGCCAGCAGGGCCGGGACAGGGGGCTACGAGCAGTACTTC
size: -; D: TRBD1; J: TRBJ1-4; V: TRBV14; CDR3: CASSPGTGSEKLFF; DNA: TGTGCCAGCAGCCCTGGGACAGGGTCTGAAAAACTGTTTTTT
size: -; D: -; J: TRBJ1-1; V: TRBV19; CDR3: CASSIGAPSAQAFF; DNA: TGTGCCAGTAGTATAGGAGCCCCAAGTGCCCAAGCTTTCTTT
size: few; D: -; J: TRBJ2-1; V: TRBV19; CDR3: CASSPGVNEQFF; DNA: TGTGCCAGTAGCCCAGGGGTCAATGAGCAGTTCTTC
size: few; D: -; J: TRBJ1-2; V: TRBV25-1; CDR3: CASSQRELYGYTF; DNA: TGTGCCAGCAGTCAACGGGAACTTTATGGCTACACCTTC
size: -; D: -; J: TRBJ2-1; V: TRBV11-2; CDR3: CASSVERGYNEQFF; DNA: TGTGCCAGTTCGGTGGAGAGGGGGTACAATGAGCAGTTCTTC
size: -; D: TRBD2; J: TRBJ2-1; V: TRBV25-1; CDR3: CASSQEASGVYNEQFF; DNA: TGTGCCAGCAGCCAAGAAGCCAGCGGGGTCTACAATGAGCAGTTCTTC
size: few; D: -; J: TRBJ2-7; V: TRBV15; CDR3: CATSRGRSGRTYEQYF; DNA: TGTGCCACCAGCAGAGGAAGGTCGGGGCGTACCTACGAGCAGTACTTC
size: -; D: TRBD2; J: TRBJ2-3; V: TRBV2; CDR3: CALLASGEQGTQYF; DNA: TGTGCCCTCCTAGCTAGCGGGGAACAGGGTACGCAGTATTTT
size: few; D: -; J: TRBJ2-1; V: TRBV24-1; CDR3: CATSDLARGRENEQFF; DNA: TGTGCCACCAGTGATTTGGCGCGGGGCCGGGAGAATGAGCAGTTCTTC
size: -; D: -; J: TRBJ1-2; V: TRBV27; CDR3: CASSGRPNYGYTF; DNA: TGTGCCAGCAGCGGACGGCCGAACTATGGCTACACCTTC
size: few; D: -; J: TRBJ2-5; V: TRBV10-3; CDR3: CAISAGETPGQETQYF; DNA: TGTGCCATCAGTGCAGGGGAGACACCGGGTCAAGAGACCCAGTACTTC
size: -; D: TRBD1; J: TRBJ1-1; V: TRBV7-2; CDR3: CASSFLDRLSEAFF; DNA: TGTGCCAGCAGCTTCCTGGACAGGCTGAGTGAAGCTTTCTTT
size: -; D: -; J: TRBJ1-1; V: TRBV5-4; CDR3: CASSSGRVNTEAFF; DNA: TGTGCCAGCAGCTCAGGCAGGGTGAACACTGAAGCTTTCTTT
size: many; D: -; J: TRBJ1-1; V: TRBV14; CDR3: CASSREQNMNTEAFF; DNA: TGTGCCAGCAGCCGGGAACAGAATATGAACACTGAAGCTTTCTTT
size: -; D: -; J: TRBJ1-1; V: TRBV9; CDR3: CASSVEGGEAFF; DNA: TGTGCCAGCAGCGTAGAGGGGGGGGAAGCTTTCTTT
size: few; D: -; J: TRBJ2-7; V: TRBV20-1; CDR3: CSARSPTWEQYF; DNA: TGCAGTGCTAGATCCCCAACCTGGGAGCAGTACTTC
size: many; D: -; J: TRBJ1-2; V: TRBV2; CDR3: CASSPDRPNYGYTF; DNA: TGTGCCAGCAGTCCCGACAGGCCCAACTATGGCTACACCTTC
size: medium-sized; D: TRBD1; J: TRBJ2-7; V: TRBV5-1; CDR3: CASSLGTGLYEQYF; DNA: TGTGCCAGCAGCTTAGGGACAGGTCTCTACGAGCAGTACTTC